The 15 T cell receptor beta chains below were found in one sample sequenced in a study of shared clonotypes between healthy human individuals. Libraries were prepared by immunoSEQ multiplex PCR; TCRdb keeps only in-frame clonotypes and omits some of them. The table shows around 2.5 million clones, with roughly 93% occurring only once. Sequenced: naive CD4+ T cells from PBMCs. Stated subset: CD45RA+ positively selected. The receptors were gathered from a man aged 18 to 29 in good health. Some clones in this sample may be carry-over from other donors' samples.

The chain links TRBV6-6 to TRBJ1-1; possibly TRBD1 for D (5 bases). CDR1 and CDR2 (germline): MNHNY, SVGAGI (reference sequence). The CDR3 is made up of 15 amino acids. The V end lost 2 bases, the J end lost 1 base, and 11 bases lay between the germline ends. DNA for the CDR3: TGTGCCAGCAGTTACCTCGGGACGGCGAACACTGAAGCTTTCTTT. This translates into CASSYLGTANTEAFF.

The chain is built from TRBV27 and TRBJ1-4; D is ambiguous. V lost 4 bases and J 2 bases, leaving 11 bases between the germline ends. The CDR3 length is 15 residues. The V gene's germline CDR1 is MNHEY and CDR2 SMNVEV (reference sequence). This chain's CDR3 is CASSWALGTNEKLFF. CDR3 in DNA: TGTGCCAGCAGTTGGGCCCTGGGGACTAATGAAAAACTGTTTTTT. The complete variable domain, with remaining parts taken from reference TRBV27 and TRBJ1-4, reads EAQVTQNPRYLITVTGKKLTVTCSQNMNHEYMSWYRQDPGLGLRQIYYSMNVEVTDKGDVPEGYKVSRKEKRNFPLILESPSPNQTSLYFCASSWALGTNEKLFFGSGTQLSVL.

The chain couples TRBV11-2 to TRBJ2-3; D perhaps matches TRBD2 (7 bases). Germline values: CDR1 SGHAT, CDR2 FQNNGV. The length of the CDR3 is 17 residues. V shed 5 bases and J shed 5 bases, with 23 bases lying between them. This chain's CDR3 is CASSNRGGPTLGDTQYF. Here the CDR3 DNA reads TGTGCCAGCAGCAATAGGGGGGGGCCGACCCTGGGAGATACGCAGTATTTT. Drawing the rest from reference TRBV11-2 and TRBJ2-3, the complete variable domain is EAGVAQSPRYKIIEKRQSVAFWCNPISGHATLYWYQQILGQGPKLLIQFQNNGVVDDSQLPKDRFSAERLKGVDSTLKIQPAKLEDSAVYLCASSNRGGPTLGDTQYFGPGTRLTVL.

The gene calls are TRBV7-8 and TRBJ1-1; D is ambiguous. The CDR3 runs 15 residues. Trimming cost V 1 base and J 3 bases, with 12 bases left between them. Germline V gene data show CDR1 as SGHVS and CDR2 as FQNEAQ. The CDR3 nucleotides read TGTGCCAGCAGCTTAGAGGTAGGGCGAGACACTGAAGCTTTCTTT. Its protein product is CASSLEVGRDTEAFF.

This chain connects TRBV14 to TRBJ2-7; D remains ambiguous. The germline gives CDR1 SGHDN, CDR2 FVKESK. This CDR3 spans 16 amino acids. Between the trimmed V and J ends, which lost 1 base and 3 bases, there was a span of 16 bases. The CDR3 is CASSQGRRASSYEQYF. In DNA, the CDR3 is TGTGCCAGCAGCCAAGGACGTCGGGCATCAAGCTACGAGCAGTACTTC.

The V call is TRBV5-1, the J call TRBJ2-3; D perhaps matches TRBD2 (5 bases). V lost 4 bases, J lost 7 bases, and 19 bases lay in between. The CDR3 is 15 residues long. The germline gives CDR1 SGHRS, CDR2 YFSETQ. The chain's CDR3 is CASSPSSPRENTQYF. As DNA, the CDR3 is TGCGCCAGCAGCCCCTCTAGCCCCCGCGAGAATACGCAGTATTTT.

The chain recombines TRBV2 with TRBJ1-1; tentatively, D is TRBD1 (5 bases). Trimming removed 8 bases from V and 5 bases from J, with 12 bases in between. The length of the CDR3 is 12 residues. Germline V gene data show CDR1 as SNHLY and CDR2 as FYNNEI. This CDR3 reads CASLGGGTEAFF. CDR3 coding DNA: TGTGCCAGCCTTGGGGGTGGGACTGAAGCTTTCTTT.

The CDR3 reads CASSFDRDTEAFF. The CDR3, as DNA: TGCGCCAGCAGCTTCGACAGGGACACTGAAGCTTTCTTT. The rearrangement joins TRBV5-1 to TRBJ1-1, with 7 positions matching TRBD1. The germline V gene has CDR1 SGHRS and CDR2 YFSETQ. Trimming removed 2 bases from V and 3 bases from J; junction bases left unmatched: 1. The CDR3 sequence is 13 residues long.

This chain connects TRBV11-2 to TRBJ1-2, with TRBD1 matching 7 bases. The CDR3 runs to 17 residues. Losses at the gene ends were 0 bases for V and 6 bases for J; bases not matched to a gene: 13. Germline V gene sequence: CDR1 SGHAT, CDR2 FQNNGV. The chain's CDR3 is CASSLDSTTIRGNGYTF. The CDR3 DNA sequence: TGTGCCAGCAGCTTAGATTCCACCACAATCAGGGGGAATGGCTACACCTTC.

The chain is built from TRBV7-2 and TRBJ2-1, with TRBD2 identical over 14 bases. The CDR3 covers 17 residues. Germline CDR1 is SGHTA and CDR2 is FQGNSA. With V trimmed by 1 base and J by 8 bases, 7 bases remained unmatched. CDR3 nucleotides: TGTGCCAGCAGCTTAGGAGGGACTAGCGGGAGTAATGATGAGCAGTTCTTC. This sequence encodes CASSLGGTSGSNDEQFF.

J is TRBJ2-3 and V is TRBV5-1; a possible D gene is TRBD1 (6 bases). This CDR3 comprises 14 residues. Looked up from germline, CDR1 is SGHRS and CDR2 is YFSETQ. Trimming cost V 9 bases and J 5 bases, with 19 bases left between them. The CDR3 protein is CATSAGTTKDTQYF. The CDR3 DNA sequence: TGCGCCACCTCAGCCGGGACAACGAAAGATACGCAGTATTTT.

V gene TRBV7-2 combines with J gene TRBJ2-7; 8 bases align to TRBD2. There are 14 residues in the CDR3. Germline CDR1 reads SGHTA; CDR2 reads FQGNSA. After removal of 5 bases from V and 2 bases from J, the junction contained 5 bases not matched to a gene. As DNA, the CDR3 is TGTGCCAGCAGCCCGAAGGGACTAGCCTACGAGCAGTACTTC. The encoded protein is CASSPKGLAYEQYF. The full variable domain, rest sourced from reference TRBV7-2 and TRBJ2-7, is GAGVSQSPSNKVTEKGKDVELRCDPISGHTALYWYRQSLGQGLEFLIYFQGNSAPDKSGLPSDRFSAERTGGSVSTLTIQRTQQEDSAVYLCASSPKGLAYEQYFGPGTRLTVT.

The chain joins TRBV18 to TRBJ2-7; D may match TRBD1 or TRBD2 (7 bases each). The germline gives CDR1 KGHSH, CDR2 LQKENI. There are 15 residues in the CDR3. Trimming pared 6 bases from V and 2 bases from J, leaving 17 bases between. As DNA, the CDR3 is TGTGCCAGCTCCCTCGGGGAGGGGGCTCCCTACGAGCAGTACTTC. Its protein product is CASSLGEGAPYEQYF.

The gene calls are TRBV9 and TRBJ1-1, with a possible D match to TRBD1 (5 bases). The length of the CDR3 is 16 residues. In germline, CDR1 is SGDLS, CDR2 YYNGEE. V lost 0 bases and J lost 1, with 13 bases in between. CDR3 nucleotides: TGTGCCAGCAGCGTAGTTAAGGGGAGGGGGAACACTGAAGCTTTCTTT. It specifies CASSVVKGRGNTEAFF.

J is TRBJ2-3 and V is TRBV11-2, with 12 nucleotides matching TRBD1. The CDR3 totals 15 residues. V shed 6 bases, J shed 9 bases, and the junction held 10 bases outside the gene matches. Germline CDR1 reads SGHAT; CDR2 reads FQNNGV. CDR3 sequence (DNA): TGTGCCAGCAGACGACCGGGACAGGGGGCCGACACGCAGTATTTT. Its protein product is CASRRPGQGADTQYF.